Listed below are T cell receptor beta chains from one sample, sequenced in a study of neurological immune-mediated disorders. TCRdb reprocessed the 5' RACE reads via MiXCR and lists one record per CDR3 protein. Here the sample spans about 52,000 distinct CDR3 sequences, more than 3.5% being singletons. Material for sequencing was PBMCs. The receptors come from a man aged 55-75 years with multiple sclerosis. Each CDR3 is given without its conserved first and last residue.

cdr3_aa,v_call,j_call
SAYGSGLAGAQTQY,TRBV20-1,TRBJ2-3
ASSLGLARNNEQF,TRBV7-2,TRBJ2-1
ASSLVYRAAGSSSYNEQF,TRBV5-1,TRBJ2-1
ASSYGGFNEAF,TRBV4-1,TRBJ1-1
ASSSGQNNSPLH,TRBV5-1,TRBJ1-6
ATSRVHVSGANVLT,TRBV15,TRBJ2-6
ASSRTPGAKNIQY,TRBV5-5,TRBJ2-4
ASRATSGGMY,TRBV2,TRBJ2-4
ASSHGFEAF,TRBV5-6,TRBJ1-1
ASSRRDRGPGNTIY,TRBV5-6,TRBJ1-3
ASSPGTESRANYGYT,TRBV5-1,TRBJ1-2
SAKGTGGGSSYNSPLH,TRBV20-1,TRBJ1-6
ASTPSQGLLLPEQY,TRBV10-2,TRBJ2-7
ASSPIDRAEWGTEAF,TRBV5-6,TRBJ1-1
SARAWGSSGNTIY,TRBV20-1,TRBJ1-3
ASSTAGRTSGANVLT,TRBV5-5,TRBJ2-6
AISRSGGGTEAF,TRBV10-3,TRBJ1-1
ASSPDGSTEAF,TRBV12-3/TRBV12-4,TRBJ1-1
ASSTDSFYNEQF,TRBV5-1,TRBJ2-1
AISELAHNEQF,TRBV10-3,TRBJ2-1
ASAYRDRGTTEAF,TRBV11-2,TRBJ1-1
ASSYGGTGELF,TRBV7-3,TRBJ2-2
ASSPRSGTNTGELF,TRBV12-3/TRBV12-4,TRBJ2-2
ASSLGGIEQY,TRBV12-3/TRBV12-4,TRBJ2-7
ASSYIYGQAASNTPYEQY,TRBV5-1,TRBJ2-7
ASSSQAVGANTIY,TRBV27,TRBJ1-3
SALYRDGQF,TRBV20-1,TRBJ2-1
ASSPRAGGGYEQY,TRBV5-1,TRBJ2-7
ASSDPARGQGEAF,TRBV10-2,TRBJ1-1
ASRQDRGYEQY,TRBV7-8,TRBJ2-7